The T cell receptor beta chain under discussion was sequenced for a study of blood T cell repertoires in COVID-19. Study at large: Sites in the United States, Italy and Spain provided acute and convalescent COVID-19 samples. In each case, the material was cDNA or gDNA derived from T cells, B-cell-depleted T cells, or PBMCs.

Between the trimmed V and J ends, which lost 1 base and 2 bases, there was a span of 16 bases. The CDR3 contains 17 residues. CDR1 SGHVS and CDR2 FQNEAQ come from the germline V gene. Original analysis: Reference gene primer amplification gave nucleated cell count estimates. The assay was immunoSEQ multiplex PCR, and TCRdb's table has in-frame clones only and misses some. V and J calls and clone size are those listed in that table; D and trimming were worked out from the DNA. The data hold a few hundred thousand clones, with 87% observed a single time. The source material was peripheral blood. This chain uses TRBV7-8 with TRBJ2-3; D may be TRBD2 (7 bases). This sequence was found in a man aged 18 to 35 with active or convalescent COVID-19. The CDR3 region is CASSLDLAGAYTDTQYF. The CDR3 bases are TGTGCCAGCAGCTTAGATCTGGCGGGGGCCTACACAGATACGCAGTATTTT.